The clone carrying this T cell receptor (beta chain) was recorded a few times. Its antigen is not identified. The CDR3 sequence is 13 residues long. The V end was cut by 6 bases, the J end by 8 bases, with 13 bases between. Germline V lookup: CDR1 MNHEY, CDR2 SVGAGI. The data were obtained in a study of cytomegalovirus exposure and HLA in healthy donors. Study-level findings and limits: 164 TCR beta chains were listed as cytomegalovirus-associated.

Primers for the PCR totalled 60 Vbeta and 13 Jbeta. Authors' analysis steps: Among the unique TCR beta chains that a later analysis counted, about 81 million in all, about 10 million were shared. Measured with immunoSEQ multiplex PCR; TCRdb has only the in-frame clones, and not every one. V, J and clone size were drawn from that table, and D and trimming were deduced from the DNA. Of 50,000 to 55,000 clones in the sample, roughly 60% were seen once. The chain joins TRBV6-5 to TRBJ1-4; the D is unclear. The clonotype comes from a human donor in good health. The material sequenced was PBMCs. In DNA form, the CDR3 reads TGTGCCAGCAGCCCCTTCGAGGCCGAAAAACTGTTTTTT. It encodes CASSPFEAEKLFF.